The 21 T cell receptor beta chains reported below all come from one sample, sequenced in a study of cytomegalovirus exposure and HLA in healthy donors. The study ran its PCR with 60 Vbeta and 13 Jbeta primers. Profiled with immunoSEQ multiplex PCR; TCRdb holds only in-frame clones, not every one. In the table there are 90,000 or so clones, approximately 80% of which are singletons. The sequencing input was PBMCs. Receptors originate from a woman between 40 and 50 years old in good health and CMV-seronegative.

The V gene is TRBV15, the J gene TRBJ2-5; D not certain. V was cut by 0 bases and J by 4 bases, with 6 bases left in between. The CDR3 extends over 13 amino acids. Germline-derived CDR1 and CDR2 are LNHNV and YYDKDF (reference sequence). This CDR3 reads CATSRESRETQYF. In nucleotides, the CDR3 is TGTGCCACCAGCAGAGAATCCCGAGAGACCCAGTACTTC. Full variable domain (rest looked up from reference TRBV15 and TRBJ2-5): DAMVIQNPRYQVTQFGKPVTLSCSQTLNHNVMYWYQQKSSQAPKLLFHYYDKDFNNEADTPDNFQSRRPNTSFCFLDIRSPGLGDTAMYLCATSRESRETQYFGPGTRLLVL.

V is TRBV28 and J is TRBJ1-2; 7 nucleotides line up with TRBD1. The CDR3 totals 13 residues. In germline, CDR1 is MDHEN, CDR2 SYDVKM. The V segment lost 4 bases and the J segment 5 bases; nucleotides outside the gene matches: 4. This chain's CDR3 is CASSSQGWYGYTF. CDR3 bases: TGTGCCAGCAGTTCACAGGGGTGGTATGGCTACACCTTC.

The DNA for the CDR3 is TGTGCCATCAGTGAGTCAAGGCTAGCCTCAGTCGAGCAGTACTTC. Its protein is CAISESRLASVEQYF. The chain recombines TRBV10-3 with TRBJ2-7; D may be TRBD2 (5 bases). V lost 0 bases and J 6 bases, leaving 15 bases between the germline ends. Per the germline V gene, CDR1 is ENHRY and CDR2 is SYGVKD. The CDR3 contains 15 residues.

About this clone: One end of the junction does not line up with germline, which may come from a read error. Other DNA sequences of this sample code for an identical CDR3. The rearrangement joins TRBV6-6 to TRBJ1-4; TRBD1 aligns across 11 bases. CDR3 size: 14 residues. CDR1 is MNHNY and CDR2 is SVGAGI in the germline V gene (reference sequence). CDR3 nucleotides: TGTGCCAGTAGTTGGGACAGGGGGAATGAAAAACTGTTTTTT. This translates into CASSWDRGNEKLFF.

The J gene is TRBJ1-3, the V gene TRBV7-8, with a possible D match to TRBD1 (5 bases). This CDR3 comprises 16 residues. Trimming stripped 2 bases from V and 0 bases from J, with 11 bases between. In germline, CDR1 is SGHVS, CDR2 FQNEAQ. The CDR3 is CASSLRSGISGNTIYF. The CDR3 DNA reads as TGTGCCAGCAGCTTACGCTCAGGGATCTCTGGAAACACCATATATTTT.

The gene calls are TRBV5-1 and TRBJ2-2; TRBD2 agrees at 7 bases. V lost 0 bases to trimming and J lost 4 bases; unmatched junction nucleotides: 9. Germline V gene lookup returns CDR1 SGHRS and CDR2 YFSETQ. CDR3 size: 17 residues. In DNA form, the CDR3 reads TGCGCCAGCAGCTTGGCCTCAGGCGGGAGCGTCACCGGGGAGCTGTTTTTT. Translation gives CASSLASGGSVTGELFF.

CDR3 loop: CAGGQGRIRFF. The CDR3 nucleotides read TGTGCCGGTGGACAGGGACGGATTCGGTTCTTT. The chain has TRBV2 and TRBJ1-1; 8 bases align to TRBD1. The CDR3 runs to 11 residues. Germline CDR1 is SNHLY and CDR2 is FYNNEI. With V trimmed by 11 bases and J by 14 bases, 13 bases remained unmatched.

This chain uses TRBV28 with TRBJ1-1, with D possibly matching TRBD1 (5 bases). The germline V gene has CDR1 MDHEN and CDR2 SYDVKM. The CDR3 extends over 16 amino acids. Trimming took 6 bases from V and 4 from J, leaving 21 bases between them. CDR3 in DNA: TGTGCCAGCAGCCGCGACAAGGGGCGTAGATCCACTGAAGCTTTCTTT. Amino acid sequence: CASSRDKGRRSTEAFF. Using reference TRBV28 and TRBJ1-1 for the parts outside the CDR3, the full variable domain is DVKVTQSSRYLVKRTGEKVFLECVQDMDHENMFWYRQDPGLGLRLIYFSYDVKMKEKGDIPEGYSVSREKKERFSLILESASTNQTSMYLCASSRDKGRRSTEAFFGQGTRLTVV.

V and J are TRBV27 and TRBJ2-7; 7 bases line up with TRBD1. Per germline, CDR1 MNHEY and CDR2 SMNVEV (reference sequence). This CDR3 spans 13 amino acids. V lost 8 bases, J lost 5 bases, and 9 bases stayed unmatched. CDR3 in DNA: TGTGCCAGCCGACGGGACAGTTTTAACGAGCAGTACTTC. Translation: CASRRDSFNEQYF.

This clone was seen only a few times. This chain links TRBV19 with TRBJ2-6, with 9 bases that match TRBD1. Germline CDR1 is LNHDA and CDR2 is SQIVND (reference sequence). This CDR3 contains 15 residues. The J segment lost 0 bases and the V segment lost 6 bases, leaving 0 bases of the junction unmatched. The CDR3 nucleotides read TGTGCCAGTAGGACAGGGGGCTCTGGGGCCAACGTCCTGACTTTC. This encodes CASRTGGSGANVLTF. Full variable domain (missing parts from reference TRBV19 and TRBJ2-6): DGGITQSPKYLFRKEGQNVTLSCEQNLNHDAMYWYRQDPGQGLRLIYYSQIVNDFQKGDIAEGYSVSREKKESFPLTVTSAQKNPTAFYLCASRTGGSGANVLTFGAGSRLTVL.

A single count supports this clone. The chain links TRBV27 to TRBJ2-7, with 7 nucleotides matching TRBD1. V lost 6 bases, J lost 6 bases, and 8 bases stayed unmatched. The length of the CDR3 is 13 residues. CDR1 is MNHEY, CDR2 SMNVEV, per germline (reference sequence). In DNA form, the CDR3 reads TGTGCCAGCAGCTCCCGACAGGGTTTCGAGCAGTACTTC. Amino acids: CASSSRQGFEQYF.

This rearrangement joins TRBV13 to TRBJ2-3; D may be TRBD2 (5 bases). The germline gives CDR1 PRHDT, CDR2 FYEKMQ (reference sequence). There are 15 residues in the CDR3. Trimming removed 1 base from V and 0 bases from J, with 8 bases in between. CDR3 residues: CASSLEEDSTDTQYF. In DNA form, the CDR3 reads TGTGCCAGCAGCTTAGAGGAGGATAGCACAGATACGCAGTATTTT.

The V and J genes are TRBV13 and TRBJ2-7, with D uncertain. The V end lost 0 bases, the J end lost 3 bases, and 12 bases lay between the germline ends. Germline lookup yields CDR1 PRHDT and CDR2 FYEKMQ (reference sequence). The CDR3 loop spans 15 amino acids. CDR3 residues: CASSLGRGRIYEQYF. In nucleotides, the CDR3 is TGTGCCAGCAGCTTAGGCCGAGGCAGAATCTACGAGCAGTACTTC.

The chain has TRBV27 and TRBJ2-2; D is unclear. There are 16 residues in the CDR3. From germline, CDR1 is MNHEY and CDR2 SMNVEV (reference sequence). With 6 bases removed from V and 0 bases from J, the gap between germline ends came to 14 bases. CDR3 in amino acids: CASRSSSSTNTGELFF. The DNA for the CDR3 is TGTGCCAGCAGAAGTTCGAGTTCTACGAACACCGGGGAGCTGTTTTTT.

For the CDR3, the DNA is TGTGCCAGCAGTGACCGGACAGGGTCTACGGAGCAGTACTTC. Its protein product is CASSDRTGSTEQYF. The chain uses TRBV2 and TRBJ2-7; 8 bases are a match to TRBD1. The germline CDR1 and CDR2 sequences are SNHLY and FYNNEI. V was clipped by 3 bases and J by 7 bases; unmatched bases: 8. CDR3 length: 14 residues. Variable domain in full (rest from reference TRBV2 and TRBJ2-7): EPEVTQTPSHQVTQMGQEVILRCVPISNHLYFYWYRQILGQKVEFLVSFYNNEISEKSEIFDDQFSVERPDGSNFTLKIRSTKLEDSAMYFCASSDRTGSTEQYFGPGTRLTVT.

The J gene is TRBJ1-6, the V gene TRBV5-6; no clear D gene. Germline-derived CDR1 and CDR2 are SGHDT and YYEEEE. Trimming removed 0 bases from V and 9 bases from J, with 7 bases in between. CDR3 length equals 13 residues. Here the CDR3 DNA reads TGTGCCAGCAGCTTGGTCCGGGGTTCACCCCTCCACTTT. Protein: CASSLVRGSPLHF.

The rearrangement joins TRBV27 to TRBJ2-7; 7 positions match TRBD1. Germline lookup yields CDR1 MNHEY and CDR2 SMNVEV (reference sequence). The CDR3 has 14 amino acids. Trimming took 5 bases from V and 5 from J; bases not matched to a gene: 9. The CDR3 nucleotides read TGTGCCAGCAGTCCGAGACAGGGTGGGAACGAGCAGTACTTC. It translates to CASSPRQGGNEQYF.

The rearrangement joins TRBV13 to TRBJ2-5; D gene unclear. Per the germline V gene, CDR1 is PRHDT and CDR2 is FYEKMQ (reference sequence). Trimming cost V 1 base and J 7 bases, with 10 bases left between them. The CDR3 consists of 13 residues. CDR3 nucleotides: TGTGCCAGCAGCTTAGTCTCCCCCTCGACCCAGTACTTC. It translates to CASSLVSPSTQYF. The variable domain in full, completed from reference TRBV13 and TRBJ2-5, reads AAGVIQSPRHLIKEKRETATLKCYPIPRHDTVYWYQQGPGQDPQFLISFYEKMQSDKGSIPDRFSAQQFSDYHSELNMSSLELGDSALYFCASSLVSPSTQYFGPGTRLLVL.

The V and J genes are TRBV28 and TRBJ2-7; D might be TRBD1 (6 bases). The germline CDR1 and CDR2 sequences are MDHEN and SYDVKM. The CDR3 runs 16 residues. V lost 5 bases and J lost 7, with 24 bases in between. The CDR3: CASSAQQGRASWEQYF. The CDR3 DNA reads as TGTGCCAGCAGTGCCCAACAGGGTCGGGCAAGTTGGGAGCAGTACTTC.

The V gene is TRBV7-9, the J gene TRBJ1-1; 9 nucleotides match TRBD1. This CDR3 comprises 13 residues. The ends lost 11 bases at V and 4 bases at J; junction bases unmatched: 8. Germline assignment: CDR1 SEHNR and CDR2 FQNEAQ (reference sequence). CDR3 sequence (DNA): TGTGCCGCCAGTCCGGGACAGGGCACTGAAGCTTTCTTT. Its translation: CAASPGQGTEAFF.

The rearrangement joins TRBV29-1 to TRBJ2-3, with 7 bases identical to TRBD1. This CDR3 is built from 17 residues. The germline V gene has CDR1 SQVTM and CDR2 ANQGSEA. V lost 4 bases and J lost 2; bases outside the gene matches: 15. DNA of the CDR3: TGCAGCGTTGGGAAGGGGGCGAGTGGGTCCTACACAGATACGCAGTATTTT. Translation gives CSVGKGASGSYTDTQYF.